In its sample, the clone carrying this TCR beta chain was seen a few times. Its antigen is still unknown. The data belong to a study of T cell repertoires in cytomegalovirus infection. Overall study: CMV infection together with matching HLA type was indicated by public TCR beta signatures.

The V gene's germline CDR1 is MDHEN and CDR2 SYDVKM. V dropped 6 bases and J dropped 7; count of bases not matched to a gene: 12. The CDR3 has 14 amino acids. Each CDR3 protein is one row after TCRdb ran MiXCR on the reads. The data hold over 200,000 distinct CDR3 sequences, with approximately 14% observed a single time. Study-wide results and caveats: CMV-specific TCR beta clonotypes restricted by HLA-C were the ones dominating the ex vivo response. Summed public TCR beta family frequency identified CMV carriers bearing the relevant HLA.

The origin of this receptor is a human donor in good health (CMV status not recorded). Some clones in this sample may be carry-over from other donors' samples. Sequencing was carried out using PBMCs. The genes are TRBV28 and TRBJ2-7, with TRBD1 matching 7 bases. The chain's CDR3 is CASRSGTATGEQYF. The CDR3 coding sequence is TGTGCCAGCAGGTCCGGGACAGCCACGGGGGAGCAGTACTTC.